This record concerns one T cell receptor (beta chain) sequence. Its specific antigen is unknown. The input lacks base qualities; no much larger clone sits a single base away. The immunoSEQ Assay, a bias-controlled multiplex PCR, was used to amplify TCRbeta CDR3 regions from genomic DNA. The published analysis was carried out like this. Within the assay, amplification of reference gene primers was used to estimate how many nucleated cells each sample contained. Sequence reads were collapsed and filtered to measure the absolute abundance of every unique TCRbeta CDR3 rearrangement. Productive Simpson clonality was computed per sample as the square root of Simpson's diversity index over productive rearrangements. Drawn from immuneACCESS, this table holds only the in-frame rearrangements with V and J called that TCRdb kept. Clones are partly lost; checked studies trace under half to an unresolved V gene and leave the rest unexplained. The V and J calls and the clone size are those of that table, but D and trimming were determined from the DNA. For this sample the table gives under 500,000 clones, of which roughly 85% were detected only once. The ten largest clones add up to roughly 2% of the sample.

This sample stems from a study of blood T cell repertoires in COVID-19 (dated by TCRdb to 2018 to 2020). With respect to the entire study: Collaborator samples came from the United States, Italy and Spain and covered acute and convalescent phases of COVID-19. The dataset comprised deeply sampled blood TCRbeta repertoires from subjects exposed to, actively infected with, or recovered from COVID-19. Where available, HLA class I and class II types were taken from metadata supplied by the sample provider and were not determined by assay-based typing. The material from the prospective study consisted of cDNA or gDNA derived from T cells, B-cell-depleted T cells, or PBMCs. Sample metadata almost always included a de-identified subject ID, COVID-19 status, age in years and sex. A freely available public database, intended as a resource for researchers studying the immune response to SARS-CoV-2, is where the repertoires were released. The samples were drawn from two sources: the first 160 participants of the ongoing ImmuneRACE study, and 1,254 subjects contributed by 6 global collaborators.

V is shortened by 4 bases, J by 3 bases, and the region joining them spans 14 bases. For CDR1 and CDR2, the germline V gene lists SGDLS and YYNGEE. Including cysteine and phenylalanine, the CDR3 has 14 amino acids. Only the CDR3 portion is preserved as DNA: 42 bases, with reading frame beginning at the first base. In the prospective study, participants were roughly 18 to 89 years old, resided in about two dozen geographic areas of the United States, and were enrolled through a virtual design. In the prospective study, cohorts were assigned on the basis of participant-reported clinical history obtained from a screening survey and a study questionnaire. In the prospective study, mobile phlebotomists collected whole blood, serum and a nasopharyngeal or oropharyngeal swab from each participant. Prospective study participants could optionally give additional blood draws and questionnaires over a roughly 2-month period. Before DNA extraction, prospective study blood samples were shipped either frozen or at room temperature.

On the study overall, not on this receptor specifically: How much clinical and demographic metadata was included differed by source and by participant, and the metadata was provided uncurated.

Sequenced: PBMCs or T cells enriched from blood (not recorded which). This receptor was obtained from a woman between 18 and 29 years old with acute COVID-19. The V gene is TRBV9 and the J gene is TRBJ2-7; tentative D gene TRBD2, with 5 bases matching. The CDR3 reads CASSPPGRGYEQYF. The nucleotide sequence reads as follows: TGTGCCAGCAGCCCTCCTGGACGGGGCTACGAGCAGTACTTC.